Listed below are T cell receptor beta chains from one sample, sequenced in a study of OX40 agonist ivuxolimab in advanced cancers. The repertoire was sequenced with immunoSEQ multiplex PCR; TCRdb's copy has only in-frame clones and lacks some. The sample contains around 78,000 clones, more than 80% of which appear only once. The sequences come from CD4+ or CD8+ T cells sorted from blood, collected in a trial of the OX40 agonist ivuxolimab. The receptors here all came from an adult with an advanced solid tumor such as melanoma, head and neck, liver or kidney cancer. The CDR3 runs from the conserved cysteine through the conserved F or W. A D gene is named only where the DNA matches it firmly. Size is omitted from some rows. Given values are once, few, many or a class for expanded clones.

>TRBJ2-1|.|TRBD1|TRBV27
TGTGCCAGCAGTTACGGGACAGGGGCCTACAATGAGCAGTTCTTC
CASSYGTGAYNEQFF
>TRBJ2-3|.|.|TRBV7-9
TGTGCCAGCAGCCCCGTGAGCCTCACAGATACGCAGTATTTT
CASSPVSLTDTQYF
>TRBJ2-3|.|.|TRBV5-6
TGTGCCAGCAGCTCCAAAGTCAGGGGGGAGGAAGATACGCAGTATTTT
CASSSKVRGEEDTQYF
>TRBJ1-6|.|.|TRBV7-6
TGTGCCAGCAGCTTAGAGGGGACCTACGGGGGATCACCCCTCCACTTT
CASSLEGTYGGSPLHF
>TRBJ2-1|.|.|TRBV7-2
TGTGCCAGCAGCTTAGCGTCGGGTAACAATGAGCAGTTCTTC
CASSLASGNNEQFF
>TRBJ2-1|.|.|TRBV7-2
TGTGCCAGCAGCCTCCAACTAGTGAGCTCCTACAATGAGCAGTTCTTC
CASSLQLVSSYNEQFF
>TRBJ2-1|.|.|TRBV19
TGTGCCAGTAGTAAAAAACAGAGTTCTTCTTACAATGAGCAGTTCTTC
CASSKKQSSSYNEQFF
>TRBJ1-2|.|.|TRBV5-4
TGTGCCAGCAACCCCCCCGGGGGCGGCTACACCTTC
CASNPPGGGYTF
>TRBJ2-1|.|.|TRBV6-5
TGTGCCAGCAGTTACTTTGGTGAGCAGTTCTTC
CASSYFGEQFF
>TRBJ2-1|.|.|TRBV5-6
TGTGCCAGCAGCTTGATTTTCCTGGACGGAGAAAATGAGCAGTTCTTC
CASSLIFLDGENEQFF
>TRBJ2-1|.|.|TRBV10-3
TGTGCCATCAGGAAGACGGATGAGCAGTTCTTC
CAIRKTDEQFF
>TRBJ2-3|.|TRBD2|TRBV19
TGTGCCAGTAGTCCCCTTGGCGGGAGGGCAGATACGCAGTATTTT
CASSPLGGRADTQYF
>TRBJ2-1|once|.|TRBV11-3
TGTGCCAGCAGCCACGGACAGGAGCAGTTCTTC
CASSHGQEQFF
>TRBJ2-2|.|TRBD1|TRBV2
TGTGCCAGCAGTGCAGGGGGCAGGCGCTACACCGGGGAGCTGTTTTTT
CASSAGGRRYTGELFF
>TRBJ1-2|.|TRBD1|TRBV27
TGTGCCAGCAGTTCCAGACAGGGGGCGGTCTATGGCTACACCTTC
CASSSRQGAVYGYTF
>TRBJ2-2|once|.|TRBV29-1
TGCAGCGTTGGAGGAAATACCCCGGGCACCGGGGAGCTGTTTTTT
CSVGGNTPGTGELFF
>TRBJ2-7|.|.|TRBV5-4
TGTGCCAGCAGCCCGCAGACTGTGAGCTCCTACGAGCAGTACTTC
CASSPQTVSSYEQYF
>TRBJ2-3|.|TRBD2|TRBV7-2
TGTGCCAGCAGCCTCACCGGGACTAGCGGGGGGCGCCAGGGTACGCAGTATTTT
CASSLTGTSGGRQGTQYF
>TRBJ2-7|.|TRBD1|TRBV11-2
TGTGCCAGCAGCCCCGGGACAGGGGCCCTCTACGAGCAGTACTTC
CASSPGTGALYEQYF
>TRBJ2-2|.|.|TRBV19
TGTGCCAGCACCCCACAAGGCGGGACCGGCACCGGGGAGCTGTTTTTT
CASTPQGGTGTGELFF